A single sample is the source of the 30 T cell receptor beta chains below, sequenced in a study of shared clonotypes between healthy human individuals. Naive CD8 cells lacked CD45RO, underwent positive selection for CCR7 and left out terminally differentiated effector memory CD45RA+ cells. Sequencing was performed with immunoSEQ multiplex PCR; in TCRdb, only in-frame clones are kept and a portion is missing. The data show just over 2,000,000 clones, with less than 95% seen just once and 0.85% to 1.3% held by the top ten. Material for sequencing was naive CD8+ T cells sorted from blood. The receptors stem from a man aged 18 to 29 in good health.

The V gene is TRBV29-1, the J gene TRBJ2-7; D ambiguous. The V and J ends lost 2 bases and 0 bases respectively, with 11 bases between them. Germline assignment: CDR1 SQVTM and CDR2 ANQGSEA. CDR3 length equals 14 residues. The chain's CDR3 is CSVEQVQDSYEQYF. The CDR3, as DNA: TGCAGCGTTGAACAGGTGCAGGACTCCTACGAGCAGTACTTC.

CDR3 sequence (DNA): TGTGCCAGCAGTGAGGGCGACAGTTCAACCCTCTGGGAGATTGGGAGACTGTTTTTT. Amino acids: CASSEGDSSTLWEIGRLFF. The genes are TRBV2 and TRBJ1-4; the D gene is possibly TRBD1 (5 bases). This CDR3 contains 19 residues. The V gene lost 3 bases and the J gene lost 13 bases, with 33 bases spanning the gap. Germline V lookup: CDR1 SNHLY, CDR2 FYNNEI. Complete variable domain (other parts from reference TRBV2 and TRBJ1-4): EPEVTQTPSHQVTQMGQEVILRCVPISNHLYFYWYRQILGQKVEFLVSFYNNEISEKSEIFDDQFSVERPDGSNFTLKIRSTKLEDSAMYFCASSEGDSSTLWEIGRLFFGSGTQLSVL.

The CDR3 DNA reads TGCGCCAGCAGCCAAGGACGAGGGGGCAGTGACTATGGCTACACCTTC. This gives the protein CASSQGRGGSDYGYTF. V and J are TRBV4-1 and TRBJ1-2; 7 bases fit TRBD1. CDR3 size: 16 residues. CDR1 and CDR2 (germline): MGHRA, YSYEKL. The ends lost 1 base at V and 3 bases at J; junction bases unmatched: 8.

The genes are TRBV9 and TRBJ2-7; a possible D gene is TRBD2 (5 bases). Trimming left V 0 bases short and J 2 bases short, with 9 bases between. The CDR3 loop spans 14 amino acids. Germline CDR1 SGDLS, CDR2 YYNGEE. The CDR3 DNA is TGTGCCAGCAGCGTAGGCGACTACCCCTACGAGCAGTACTTC. Amino acids: CASSVGDYPYEQYF.

On this clone: One junction end disagrees with the germline gene, perhaps due to a read error. The V gene is TRBV6-5, the J gene TRBJ2-7, with 15 bases lining up with TRBD2. The germline V gene encodes CDR1 MNHEY and CDR2 SVGAGI. The CDR3 is made up of 13 amino acids. Written as DNA, the CDR3 is TGTGCCAGCAGACCCGGACTAGCGGGAGGGCCGAACTTC. Its translation: CASRPGLAGGPNF.

Here the CDR3 DNA reads TGTGCCAGCAGCGCGACGGGGGGGCAAGTGGAGACCCAGTACTTC. Residues: CASSATGGQVETQYF. This sequence joins TRBV9 and TRBJ2-5; 8 positions agree with TRBD2. Germline CDR1 is SGDLS and CDR2 is YYNGEE. J gave up 5 bases and V 3 bases, and 9 bases lay outside the gene matches. There are 15 residues in the CDR3.

The chain is built from TRBV7-8 and TRBJ2-7; 11 positions match TRBD2. V trimming: 5 bases; J trimming: 4 bases; junction bases outside the gene matches: 10. In germline, CDR1 is SGHVS, CDR2 FQNEAQ. The CDR3 length is 16 residues. The CDR3 loop reads CASSTLLAGASYEQYF. CDR3 in DNA: TGTGCCAGCAGCACCCTACTAGCGGGAGCTTCTTACGAGCAGTACTTC.

The J gene is TRBJ2-3, the V gene TRBV2; D possibly matches TRBD1 or TRBD2 (5 bases each). Per the germline V gene, CDR1 is SNHLY and CDR2 is FYNNEI. The CDR3 contains 15 residues. V was trimmed by 6 bases and J by 3 bases, leaving 16 bases between them. CDR3 loop: CASRAGYEGTDTQYF. CDR3 DNA: TGTGCCAGCAGGGCCGGATACGAGGGGACAGATACGCAGTATTTT.

This clone has a single count. V and J are TRBV30 and TRBJ2-1; D unclear. CDR1 is GTSNPN and CDR2 is SVGIG in the germline V gene (reference sequence). V lost 2 bases and J 9 bases, leaving 11 bases between the germline ends. The CDR3 totals 12 residues. The CDR3 coding sequence is TGTGCCTGGAGTCCCCCTGGCATTGAGCAGTTCTTC. It encodes CAWSPPGIEQFF.

The chain has TRBV9 and TRBJ2-2; TRBD2 matches 7 bases. Germline assignment: CDR1 SGDLS and CDR2 YYNGEE. Trimming took 5 bases from V and 1 from J; bases not matched to a gene: 8. The CDR3 contains 16 residues. CDR3 coding DNA: TGTGCCAGCAGTCCCACCGGGACTAAGAACACCGGGGAGCTGTTTTTT. Its translation: CASSPTGTKNTGELFF.

This clone was found once. V and J are TRBV9 and TRBJ2-3; 14 nucleotides align to TRBD2. Per germline, CDR1 SGDLS and CDR2 YYNGEE. Trimming took 4 bases from V and 3 from J; bases not matched to a gene: 7. The CDR3 consists of 17 residues. CDR3 sequence (DNA): TGTGCCAGCAGCTCCGGACTAGCGGGAGGACAAACAGATACGCAGTATTTT. It specifies CASSSGLAGGQTDTQYF.

The chain employs TRBV27 and TRBJ1-5; D unclear. From germline, CDR1 is MNHEY and CDR2 SMNVEV (reference sequence). The CDR3 contains 14 residues. V shed 4 bases and J shed 3 bases, with 10 bases lying between them. CDR3: CASSSGVYNQPQHF. The CDR3 DNA reads TGTGCCAGCAGTTCTGGGGTGTACAATCAGCCCCAGCATTTT.

As regards this clone: The germline gene is not matched at one end of the junction; a read error may be the cause. This sample also contains other DNA sequences that code for the same CDR3. The chain uses TRBV5-4 and TRBJ2-2, with D possibly being TRBD1 (7 bases). Per the germline V gene, CDR1 is SGHNT and CDR2 is YYREEE (reference sequence). CDR3 length: 14 amino acids. The CDR3 spells CASSWQGGTGELFF. For the CDR3, the DNA is TGTGCCAGCAGCTGGCAGGGGGGCACCGGGGAGCTATTTTTT.

Regarding this clone: Just one base apart from a much larger clone, this may be a read error. Different DNA sequences within this sample yield the same CDR3. The V gene is TRBV28, the J gene TRBJ1-1; D unresolved. The CDR3 is made up of 12 amino acids. The germline CDR1 and CDR2 sequences are MDHEN and SYDVKM. The V end was cut by 6 bases, the J end by 3 bases, with 8 bases between. CDR3 residues: CASSLGDTEAFF. The CDR3 nucleotides read TGTGCCAGCAGCCTTGGGGACACTGAAGCTTTCTTT.

The V and J genes are TRBV28 and TRBJ1-5; a weak D match, TRBD1 (5 bases). The V end was cut by 7 bases, the J end by 7 bases, with 11 bases between. This CDR3 spans 12 amino acids. Germline loops: CDR1 MDHEN, CDR2 SYDVKM. The CDR3 loop reads CASNWGTQPQHF. In DNA form, the CDR3 reads TGTGCCAGCAACTGGGGCACGCAGCCCCAGCATTTT.

The chain is built from TRBV25-1 and TRBJ2-2; no clear D. In germline, CDR1 is MGHDK, CDR2 SYGVNS. The CDR3 is 12 residues long. V gave up 6 bases and J gave up 4 bases, with 6 bases separating them. The CDR3 coding sequence is TGTGCCAGCAGGAGGCCCACCGGGGAGCTGTTTTTT. Protein sequence: CASRRPTGELFF.

With respect to this clone: Other DNA sequences in this specimen translate into the identical CDR3. V gene TRBV4-1 combines with J gene TRBJ2-1; no definite D call. The CDR3 loop spans 16 amino acids. V was cut by 3 bases and J by 2 bases, with 14 bases left in between. Germline values: CDR1 MGHRA, CDR2 YSYEKL. CDR3: CASSQGPAGAYNEQFF. DNA for the CDR3: TGCGCCAGCAGCCAGGGCCCAGCCGGAGCCTACAATGAGCAGTTCTTC.

This CDR3 reads CASSADSNTGELFF. Here the CDR3 DNA reads TGTGCCAGCAGTGCGGACAGCAACACCGGGGAGCTGTTTTTT. The J gene is TRBJ2-2, the V gene TRBV2; possible D gene TRBD1, 6 bases. The CDR3 is made up of 14 amino acids. The germline gives CDR1 SNHLY, CDR2 FYNNEI. The V gene lost 4 bases and the J gene lost 2 bases, with 8 bases spanning the gap.

This chain links TRBV7-2 with TRBJ1-2, with a weak D call TRBD1 (5 bases). V shed 5 bases and J shed 6 bases, with 19 bases lying between them. Germline V gene sequence: CDR1 SGHTA, CDR2 FQGNSA. This CDR3 is built from 15 residues. The CDR3 spells CASSPGDRPRHGYTF. The CDR3, as DNA: TGTGCCAGCAGCCCGGGGGACCGGCCGCGACATGGCTACACCTTC.

This chain links TRBV5-1 with TRBJ2-3; TRBD2 aligns across 11 bases. CDR1 and CDR2 from the germline V gene are SGHRS and YFSETQ. V lost 4 bases and J lost 6; bases outside the gene matches: 7. This CDR3 spans 15 amino acids. The CDR3 DNA reads TGCGCCAGCAGCGAACTAGCGGGAGTGGTGGATACGCAGTATTTT. It encodes CASSELAGVVDTQYF.

The chain uses TRBV25-1 and TRBJ2-7, with D perhaps TRBD1 (6 bases). The V end was cut by 4 bases, the J end by 4 bases, with 20 bases between. CDR3 length equals 16 residues. Germline loops: CDR1 MGHDK, CDR2 SYGVNS. CDR3 protein: CASSAVDRPLLYEQYF. The CDR3 DNA is TGTGCCAGCAGTGCGGTCGACAGGCCCCTTTTATACGAGCAGTACTTC.

The chain combines TRBV5-1 with TRBJ1-6; maybe TRBD1 (6 bases). V was shortened by 4 bases and J by 3 bases, with 14 bases between the two germline ends. The CDR3 has 16 amino acids. The germline V gene has CDR1 SGHRS and CDR2 YFSETQ. CDR3 sequence reads: CASSGRTEIYNSPLHF. The CDR3 DNA sequence: TGCGCCAGCAGCGGACGGACAGAGATCTATAATTCACCCCTCCACTTT. Full variable domain (rest looked up from reference TRBV5-1 and TRBJ1-6): KAGVTQTPRYLIKTRGQQVTLSCSPISGHRSVSWYQQTPGQGLQFLFEYFSETQRNKGNFPGRFSGRQFSNSRSEMNVSTLELGDSALYLCASSGRTEIYNSPLHFGNGTRLTVT.

This clone has only one observation. The V gene is TRBV4-3, the J gene TRBJ2-1; D perhaps matches TRBD2 (5 bases). The CDR3 totals 14 residues. Germline loops: CDR1 LGHNA, CDR2 YSLEER. V was clipped by 0 bases and J by 7 bases, with 10 bases between them. In nucleotides, the CDR3 is TGCGCCAGCAGCCAAGATTCTCGCGGGAATGAGCAGTTCTTC. Translated: CASSQDSRGNEQFF.

V gene TRBV4-1 combines with J gene TRBJ2-7; D assignment may be TRBD1 or TRBD2 (5 bases each). Germline V CDR1 and CDR2: MGHRA, YSYEKL. There are 15 residues in the CDR3. V lost 1 base to trimming and J lost 6 bases, with 16 bases between them. CDR3 amino acids: CASSQVVGTALEQYF. As DNA, the CDR3 is TGCGCCAGCAGCCAAGTAGTCGGGACCGCCCTCGAGCAGTACTTC.

CDR3 nucleotide sequence: TGCGCCAGCAGCCAAGGGACACCCGAGAGTAATGAGCAGTTCTTC. As protein: CASSQGTPESNEQFF. The chain has TRBV4-1 and TRBJ2-1; D is perhaps TRBD1 (5 bases). CDR3 length: 15 residues. V lost 1 base, J lost 7 bases, and 14 bases lay in between. CDR1 MGHRA and CDR2 YSYEKL come from the germline V gene.

The chain combines TRBV11-2 with TRBJ1-1, with D tentatively TRBD1 (5 bases). Looked up from germline, CDR1 is SGHAT and CDR2 is FQNNGV. V was cut by 4 bases and J by 3 bases, with 12 bases left in between. The CDR3 has 14 residues. This CDR3 reads CASSSPWGDTEAFF. The CDR3 region has the DNA TGTGCCAGCAGCTCCCCGTGGGGGGACACTGAAGCTTTCTTT.

This sequence joins TRBV28 and TRBJ2-5; D is uncertain. Deletions cut 5 bases from V and 2 bases from J, with 15 bases between. The CDR3 runs 15 residues. CDR1 and CDR2 from the germline V gene are MDHEN and SYDVKM. This chain's CDR3 is CASSTLSGRQETQYF. CDR3 bases: TGTGCCAGCAGTACCCTCTCCGGCAGACAAGAGACCCAGTACTTC.

The gene calls are TRBV2 and TRBJ1-5; 8 bases align to TRBD1. Germline CDR1 and CDR2: SNHLY and FYNNEI. This CDR3 has 17 amino acids. V was pared by 1 base and J by 1 base, with 6 bases of the junction left unmatched. CDR3 sequence reads: CASSEESGGFSNQPQHF. CDR3 sequence (DNA): TGTGCCAGCAGTGAAGAGTCAGGGGGCTTCAGCAATCAGCCCCAGCATTTT. The full variable domain, in which reference TRBV2 and TRBJ1-5 provide the parts outside the CDR3, is EPEVTQTPSHQVTQMGQEVILRCVPISNHLYFYWYRQILGQKVEFLVSFYNNEISEKSEIFDDQFSVERPDGSNFTLKIRSTKLEDSAMYFCASSEESGGFSNQPQHFGDGTRLSIL.

As to this clone: Other DNA sequences of this sample code for an identical CDR3. The J gene is TRBJ2-7, the V gene TRBV19, with D unclear. Per the germline V gene, CDR1 is LNHDA and CDR2 is SQIVND (reference sequence). This CDR3 spans 12 amino acids. V was trimmed by 3 bases and J by 1 base, leaving 4 bases between them. DNA of the CDR3: TGTGCCAGTAGTATGGGGTCCTACGAGCAGTACTTC. Protein: CASSMGSYEQYF.

This chain connects TRBV29-1 to TRBJ1-2, with D unclear. Germline V gene lookup returns CDR1 SQVTM and CDR2 ANQGSEA. Deletions cut 3 bases from V and 4 bases from J, with 6 bases between. The length of the CDR3 is 11 residues. The CDR3 is CSVEVLYGYTF. As DNA, the CDR3 is TGCAGCGTTGAGGTTCTCTATGGCTACACCTTC. Looking up the rest from reference TRBV29-1 and TRBJ1-2 gives the full variable domain: SAVISQKPSRDICQRGTSLTIQCQVDSQVTMMFWYRQQPGQSLTLIATANQGSEATYESGFVIDKFPISRPNLTFSTLTVSNMSPEDSSIYLCSVEVLYGYTFGSGTRLTVV.